This TCR beta chain was found in a study of blood T cell repertoires in COVID-19. For the study at large: Some COVID-19 samples were acute and others convalescent; all came from the United States, Italy and Spain. Sample material is recorded as cDNA or gDNA derived from T cells, B-cell-depleted T cells, or PBMCs.

Original analysis: By means of reference gene primer amplification, nucleated cell counts were estimated. The table came from immunoSEQ multiplex PCR; TCRdb's copy has only in-frame clones and leaves some out. V and J calls and clone size follow that table, whereas D and trimming were derived from the DNA. The data show more than 200,000 clones, around 90% seen once. In germline, CDR1 is MNHEY, CDR2 SVGEGT. V was trimmed by 1 base and J by 3 bases, leaving 3 bases between them. The CDR3 is 12 amino acids. This receptor was taken from a man in his 70s with acute or convalescent COVID-19. The gene calls are TRBV6-2 or TRBV6-3 and TRBJ2-5, with no clear D. The sample taken for sequencing was peripheral blood. In DNA, the CDR3 is TGTGCCAGCAGTTACTTAAAAGAGACCCAGTACTTC. This codes for CASSYLKETQYF.